The rows below give T cell receptor beta chains drawn from one sample of a study of regulatory T cells in long-lasting Graves disease. MiXCR, applied by TCRdb to the multiplex PCR reads, yields one record per CDR3 protein. The sample shows 550,000 to 600,000 distinct CDR3 sequences, roughly 16% of them seen only once. These same data were also listed under a study on T cells in Graves' hyperthyroidism and ophthalmopathy.

Sequencing was performed on peripheral blood mononuclear cells (PBMCs), taken at new diagnosis, from a patient treated with antithyroid drugs. Receptor source: a man younger than 30 with Graves disease. Each CDR3 is given with its conserved first and last residue. The order of the fields is clone size, J gene, V gene, D gene, CDR3 protein, CDR3 DNA. D genes are given only for firm matches. Not all rows give a size; the values are once, few, many and, for expanded clones, a class.

- | TRBJ1-4 | TRBV11-1 | TRBD1 | CASSDTTGTEKLFF | TGTGCCAGCAGCGACACGACAGGGACTGAAAAACTGTTTTTT
- | TRBJ2-1 | TRBV27 | TRBD2 | CASSLAGLAGGPYNEQFF | TGTGCCAGCAGTTTAGCCGGACTAGCGGGAGGGCCTTACAATGAGCAGTTCTTC
few | TRBJ2-5 | TRBV4-2 | - | CASSQDGGYRPSETQYF | TGTGCCAGCAGCCAAGATGGGGGCTATCGGCCCTCAGAGACCCAGTACTTC
- | TRBJ2-5 | TRBV9 | - | CASSATGELRIQETQYF | TGTGCCAGCAGCGCTACCGGGGAGTTGAGGATCCAAGAGACCCAGTACTTC
few | TRBJ2-7 | TRBV6-1 | TRBD1 | CASSVTRQGGHEQYF | TGTGCCAGCAGCGTAACCCGACAGGGGGGACACGAGCAGTACTTC
many | TRBJ2-7 | TRBV28 | - | CASSLQGAQYEQYF | TGTGCCAGCAGTTTACAAGGGGCGCAGTACGAGCAGTACTTC
- | TRBJ1-6 | TRBV13 | - | CASSSRAVINSPLHF | TGTGCCAGCAGCTCCCGGGCGGTAATTAATTCACCCCTCCACTTT
few | TRBJ2-4 | TRBV12-3/TRBV12-4 | - | CASSPLVSKNIQYF | TGTGCCAGCAGTCCCCTAGTGTCCAAAAACATTCAGTACTTC
- | TRBJ2-7 | TRBV5-1 | TRBD1 | CASSFRDRSDEQYF | TGCGCCAGCAGCTTCCGGGACAGGTCCGACGAGCAGTACTTC
few | TRBJ2-6 | TRBV7-8 | TRBD1 | CASSTRTGRGRRGANVLTF | TGTGCCAGCAGCACACGGACAGGGCGGGGAAGAAGGGGGGCCAACGTCCTGACTTTC
- | TRBJ2-1 | TRBV14 | TRBD2 | CASSHGHPSGSSYNEQFF | TGTGCCAGCAGCCACGGACACCCTAGCGGAAGCTCCTACAATGAGCAGTTCTTC
many | TRBJ1-5 | TRBV27 | - | CASSYGIRGPQHF | TGTGCCAGCAGTTATGGGATTCGGGGGCCCCAGCATTTT
many | TRBJ2-5 | TRBV24-1 | - | CATSDPVRDPEGETQYF | TGTGCCACCAGTGATCCCGTCCGGGACCCTGAGGGGGAGACCCAGTACTTC
- | TRBJ2-6 | TRBV5-1 | - | CASSEAGPGANVLTF | TGCGCCAGCAGCGAGGCAGGGCCCGGGGCCAACGTCCTGACTTTC
few | TRBJ2-7 | TRBV5-1 | TRBD2 | CASSYGLAGESYEQYF | TGCGCCAGCAGCTACGGACTAGCGGGAGAGTCCTACGAGCAGTACTTC
- | TRBJ1-6 | TRBV7-3 | TRBD1 | CASCRDRGNSPLHF | TGTGCCAGCTGCCGGGACAGGGGTAATTCACCCCTCCACTTT
- | TRBJ2-3 | TRBV7-9 | - | CASSLGMGTQYF | TGTGCCAGCAGCTTAGGCATGGGTACGCAGTATTTT
few | TRBJ1-2 | TRBV6-5 | - | CASSYSSDDYGYTF | TGTGCCAGCAGTTACTCGTCAGACGACTATGGCTACACCTTC
many | TRBJ2-7 | TRBV7-9 | TRBD2 | CASSFIESWTSPNYEQYF | TGTGCCAGCAGCTTTATCGAATCTTGGACTAGCCCTAACTACGAGCAGTACTTC
few | TRBJ1-1 | TRBV20-1 | - | CSAPRGANTEAFF | TGCAGTGCCCCACGAGGGGCGAACACTGAAGCTTTCTTT
few | TRBJ2-7 | TRBV6-1 | TRBD2 | CASLTGSGLAVDYEQYF | TGTGCCAGTTTAACAGGTTCGGGACTAGCGGTTGACTACGAGCAGTACTTC
- | TRBJ2-3 | TRBV11-2 | TRBD1 | CASSLAPHDRGADTQYF | TGTGCCAGCAGCTTAGCCCCCCACGACAGGGGAGCAGATACGCAGTATTTT
few | TRBJ1-5 | TRBV28 | - | CASSLAGASNQPQHF | TGTGCCAGCAGTTTAGCGGGGGCTAGCAATCAGCCCCAGCATTTT
- | TRBJ2-7 | TRBV20-1 | - | CSARDSRREIYYEQYF | TGCAGTGCTAGAGATTCCAGACGGGAGATCTACTACGAGCAGTACTTC
- | TRBJ1-2 | TRBV5-1 | TRBD1 | CASSWDSRGYTF | TGCGCCAGCAGCTGGGACAGCAGGGGCTACACCTTC
many | TRBJ2-3 | TRBV30 | - | CAWSKDPIQDTQYF | TGTGCCTGGAGTAAGGATCCAATTCAAGATACGCAGTATTTT
many | TRBJ2-1 | TRBV10-2 | - | CASSESPNRVPQGEQFF | TGCGCCAGCAGTGAGTCGCCCAACCGCGTCCCACAGGGTGAGCAGTTCTTC
few | TRBJ1-2 | TRBV2 | - | CASSEGDRPYTF | TGTGCCAGCAGTGAAGGCGACAGGCCCTACACCTTC
- | TRBJ1-4 | TRBV2 | - | CASGGVPNEKLFF | TGTGCCAGCGGGGGGGTACCTAATGAAAAACTGTTTTTT
- | TRBJ2-1 | TRBV7-9 | - | CASSYSGSGNEQFF | TGTGCCAGCAGCTATAGCGGATCGGGCAATGAGCAGTTCTTC
many | TRBJ2-3 | TRBV27 | - | CASSPLWVRQSTDTQYF | TGTGCCAGCAGCCCATTATGGGTTAGGCAGAGCACAGATACGCAGTATTTT
many | TRBJ2-7 | TRBV12-3/TRBV12-4 | - | CASSLASEQYF | TGTGCCAGCAGCTTAGCTTCCGAGCAGTACTTC
many | TRBJ1-1 | TRBV12-3/TRBV12-4 | TRBD1 | CASSTQGAITEAFF | TGTGCCAGCAGCACCCAGGGGGCGATCACTGAAGCTTTCTTT
- | TRBJ1-5 | TRBV6-2/TRBV6-3 | - | CASSEVRVGGNQPQHF | TGTGCCAGCAGTGAAGTCAGGGTTGGGGGCAATCAGCCCCAGCATTTT
many | TRBJ1-5 | TRBV18 | TRBD1 | CASSPTGQDAPQHF | TGTGCCAGCTCACCCACGGGACAGGACGCGCCCCAGCATTTT
many | TRBJ2-7 | TRBV27 | - | CASSLQMFSTAGTYEQYF | TGTGCCAGCAGTTTGCAGATGTTCTCCACCGCGGGGACCTACGAGCAGTACTTC
few | TRBJ2-2 | TRBV3-1 | TRBD2 | CASSQDEVLAGGPGTGELFF | TGTGCCAGCAGCCAAGATGAAGTACTAGCGGGAGGGCCTGGCACCGGGGAGCTGTTTTTT
- | TRBJ2-7 | TRBV27 | TRBD2 | CASTPWASGQTRYEQYF | TGTGCCAGCACCCCGTGGGCTAGCGGGCAAACGCGCTACGAGCAGTACTTC
- | TRBJ2-1 | TRBV7-9 | TRBD2 | CASRARGLAGAYNEQFF | TGTGCCAGCAGGGCCCGGGGACTAGCGGGGGCCTACAATGAGCAGTTCTTC
few | TRBJ1-1 | TRBV6-1 | TRBD1 | CASKRQGVDEAFF | TGTGCCAGCAAACGACAGGGGGTCGACGAAGCTTTCTTT
- | TRBJ2-1 | TRBV7-8 | - | CASGHPNEQFF | TGTGCCAGCGGTCATCCCAATGAGCAGTTCTTC
many | TRBJ2-1 | TRBV18 | - | CASSPVPDSNEQFF | TGTGCCAGCTCACCCGTACCTGACAGCAATGAGCAGTTCTTC
few | TRBJ1-5 | TRBV7-2 | - | CASSHGENQPQHF | TGTGCCAGCAGCCACGGGGAAAATCAGCCCCAGCATTTT
- | TRBJ2-1 | TRBV6-2/TRBV6-3 | TRBD2 | CASSYSSGIYNEQFF | TGTGCCAGCAGTTATTCTAGCGGGATCTACAATGAGCAGTTCTTC
many | TRBJ2-1 | TRBV30 | TRBD2 | CAWSPSGRSYNEQFF | TGTGCCTGGAGTCCTAGCGGGAGGTCCTACAATGAGCAGTTCTTC
many | TRBJ2-5 | TRBV7-9 | - | CASSLFPSEAGETQYF | TGTGCCAGCAGCTTATTTCCTAGCGAGGCGGGAGAGACCCAGTACTTC
few | TRBJ2-7 | TRBV4-1 | - | CASSHRKGLASYEQYF | TGCGCCAGCAGCCATCGCAAGGGACTTGCCTCCTACGAGCAGTACTTC